This T cell receptor (beta chain) was recorded in a study of cytomegalovirus exposure and HLA in healthy donors. Study background: Early on, a data release was issued that held 80 million or so unique TCRs from HLA-typed donors.

Findings and limits, study-wide: Some segments of the V type, notably TRBV6-2 and TRBV6-3, were excluded as indistinguishable. It was reportedly the case that the classifier diagnosed cytomegalovirus status with high specificity and sensitivity.

For this clone: As yet, its antigen is unknown.

60 Vbeta and 13 Jbeta primers were used in PCR. Generated by immunoSEQ multiplex PCR, the TCRdb table keeps only in-frame clones and is missing some. The sample includes approximately 150,000 clones, 80% to 90% of them seen just once. The ends lost 4 bases at V and 3 bases at J; junction bases unmatched: 12. Germline V gene sequence: CDR1 SGHDT, CDR2 YYEEEE. The CDR3 is made up of 16 amino acids. This rearrangement joins TRBV5-6 to TRBJ2-7; 8 bases map to TRBD1. Sample: PBMCs. This sequence originates from a woman under 40 in good health and CMV-seropositive. The CDR3 here is CASSRGTAGGFYEQYF. DNA for the CDR3: TGTGCCAGCAGCCGGGGGACGGCAGGGGGCTTCTACGAGCAGTACTTC.